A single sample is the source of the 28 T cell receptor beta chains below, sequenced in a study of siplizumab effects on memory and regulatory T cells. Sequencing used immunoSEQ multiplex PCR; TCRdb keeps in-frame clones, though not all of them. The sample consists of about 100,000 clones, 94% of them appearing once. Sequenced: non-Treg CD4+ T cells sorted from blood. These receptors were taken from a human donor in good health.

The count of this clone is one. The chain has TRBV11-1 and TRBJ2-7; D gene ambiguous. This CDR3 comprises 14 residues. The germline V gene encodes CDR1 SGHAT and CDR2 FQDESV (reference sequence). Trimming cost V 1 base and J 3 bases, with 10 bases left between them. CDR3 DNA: TGTGCCAGCAGCTTAGAAGCAGGAATCTACGAGCAGTACTTC. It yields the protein CASSLEAGIYEQYF.

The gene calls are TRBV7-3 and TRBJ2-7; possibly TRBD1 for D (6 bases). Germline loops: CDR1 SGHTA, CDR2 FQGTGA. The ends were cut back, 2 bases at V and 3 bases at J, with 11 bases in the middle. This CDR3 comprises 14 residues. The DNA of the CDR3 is TGTGCCAGCAGCTTAGAAGGGACAATCTACGAGCAGTACTTC. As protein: CASSLEGTIYEQYF. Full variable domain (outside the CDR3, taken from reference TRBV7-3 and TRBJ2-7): GAGVSQTPSNKVTEKGKYVELRCDPISGHTALYWYRQSLGQGPEFLIYFQGTGAADDSGLPNDRFFAVRPEGSVSTLKIQRTERGDSAVYLCASSLEGTIYEQYFGPGTRLTVT.

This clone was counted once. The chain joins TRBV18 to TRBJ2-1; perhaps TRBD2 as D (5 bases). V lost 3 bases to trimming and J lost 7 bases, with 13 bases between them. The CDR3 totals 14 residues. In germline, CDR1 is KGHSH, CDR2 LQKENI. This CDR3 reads CASSPAMWRNEQFF. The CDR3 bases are TGTGCCAGCTCACCGGCGATGTGGAGGAATGAGCAGTTCTTC.

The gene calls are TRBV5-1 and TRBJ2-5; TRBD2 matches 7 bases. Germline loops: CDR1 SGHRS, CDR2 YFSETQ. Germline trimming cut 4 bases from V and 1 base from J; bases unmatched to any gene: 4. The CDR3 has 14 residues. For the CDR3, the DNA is TGCGCCAGCAGCATTCGGACTAGCCAAGAGACCCAGTACTTC. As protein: CASSIRTSQETQYF.

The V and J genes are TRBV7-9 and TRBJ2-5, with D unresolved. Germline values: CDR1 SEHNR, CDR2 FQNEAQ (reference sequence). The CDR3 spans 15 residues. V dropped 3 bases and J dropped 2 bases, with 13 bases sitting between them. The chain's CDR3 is CASSFRAKRQETQYF. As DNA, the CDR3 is TGTGCCAGCAGCTTTCGGGCTAAACGACAAGAGACCCAGTACTTC.

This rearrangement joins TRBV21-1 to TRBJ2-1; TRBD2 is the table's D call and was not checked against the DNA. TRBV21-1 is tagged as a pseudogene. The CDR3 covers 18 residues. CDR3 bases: TGTGCCAGCAGCAAAGCGCAATTGGGGGGGGCCCCCTACAATGAGCAGTTCTTC. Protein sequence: CASSKAQLGGAPYNEQFF.

The CDR3 nucleotides read TGCGCCAGCAGTGGGCCCACCGCGAGGGATACGCAGTATTTT. It encodes CASSGPTARDTQYF. The chain carries TRBV10-1 and TRBJ2-3; D not resolved. Trimming took 4 bases from V and 6 from J, leaving 14 bases between them. This CDR3 has 14 amino acids. CDR1 is WNHNN and CDR2 is SYGVQD in the germline V gene (reference sequence).

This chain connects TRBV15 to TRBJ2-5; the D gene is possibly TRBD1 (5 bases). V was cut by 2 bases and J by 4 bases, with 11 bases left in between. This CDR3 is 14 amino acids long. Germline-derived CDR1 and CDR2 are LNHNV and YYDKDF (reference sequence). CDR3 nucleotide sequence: TGTGCCACCAGCAGAAGCAGGGTAGGAGAGACCCAGTACTTC. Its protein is CATSRSRVGETQYF.

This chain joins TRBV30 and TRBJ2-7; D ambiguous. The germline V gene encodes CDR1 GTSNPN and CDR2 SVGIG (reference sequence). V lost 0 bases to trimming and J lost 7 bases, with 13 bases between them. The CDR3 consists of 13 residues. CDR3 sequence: CAWSVSGRGEQYF. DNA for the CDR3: TGTGCCTGGAGTGTCAGTGGGCGTGGAGAGCAGTACTTC. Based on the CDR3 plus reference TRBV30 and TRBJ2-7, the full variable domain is SQTIHQWPATLVQPVGSPLSLECTVEGTSNPNLYWYRQAAGRGLQLLFYSVGIGQISSEVPQNLSASRPQDRQFILSSKKLLLSDSGFYLCAWSVSGRGEQYFGPGTRLTVT.

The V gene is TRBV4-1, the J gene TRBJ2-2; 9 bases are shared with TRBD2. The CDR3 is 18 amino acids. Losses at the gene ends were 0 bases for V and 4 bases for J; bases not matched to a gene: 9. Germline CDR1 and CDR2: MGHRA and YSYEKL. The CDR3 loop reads CASSQDWGVAGATGELFF. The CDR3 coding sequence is TGCGCCAGCAGCCAAGATTGGGGGGTAGCGGGAGCCACCGGGGAGCTGTTTTTT.

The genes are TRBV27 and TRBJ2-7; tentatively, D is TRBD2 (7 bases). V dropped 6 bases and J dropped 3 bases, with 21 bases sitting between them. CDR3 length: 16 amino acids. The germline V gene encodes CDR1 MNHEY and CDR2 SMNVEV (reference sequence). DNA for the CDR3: TGTGCCAGCAGCCGTTCGGGGGGCGCATGGGGCTACGAGCAGTACTTC. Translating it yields CASSRSGGAWGYEQYF.

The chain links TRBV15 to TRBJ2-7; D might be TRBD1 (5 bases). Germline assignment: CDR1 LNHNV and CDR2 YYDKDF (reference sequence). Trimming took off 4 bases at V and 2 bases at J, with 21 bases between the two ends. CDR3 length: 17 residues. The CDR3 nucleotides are TGTGCCACCAGCACCGAGGTGGCAGGGCATCGCCCCTACGAGCAGTACTTC. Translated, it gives CATSTEVAGHRPYEQYF.

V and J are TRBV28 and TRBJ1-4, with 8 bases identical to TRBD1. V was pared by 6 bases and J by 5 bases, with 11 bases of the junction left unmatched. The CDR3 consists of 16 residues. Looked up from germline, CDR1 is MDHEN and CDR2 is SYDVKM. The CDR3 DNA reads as TGTGCCAGCAGCCGAGTTGGGGGGACAGGAAATGAAAAACTGTTTTTT. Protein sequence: CASSRVGGTGNEKLFF.

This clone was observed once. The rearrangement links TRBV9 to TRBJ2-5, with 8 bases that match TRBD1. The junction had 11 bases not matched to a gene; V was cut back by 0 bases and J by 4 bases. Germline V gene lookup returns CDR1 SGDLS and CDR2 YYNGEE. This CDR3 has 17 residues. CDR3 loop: CASSVVPTGGGGETQYF. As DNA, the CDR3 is TGTGCCAGCAGCGTAGTACCTACAGGGGGAGGCGGAGAGACCCAGTACTTC.

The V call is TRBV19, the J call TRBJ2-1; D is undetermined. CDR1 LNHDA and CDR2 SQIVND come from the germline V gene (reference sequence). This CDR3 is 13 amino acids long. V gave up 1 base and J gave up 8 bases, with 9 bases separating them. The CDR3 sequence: CASSIGHIYEQFF. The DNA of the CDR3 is TGTGCCAGTAGTATAGGCCATATCTATGAGCAGTTCTTC.

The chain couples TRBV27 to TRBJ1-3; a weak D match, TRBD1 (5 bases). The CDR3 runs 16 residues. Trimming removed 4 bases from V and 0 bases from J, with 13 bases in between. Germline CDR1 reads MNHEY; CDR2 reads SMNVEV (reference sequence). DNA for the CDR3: TGTGCCAGCAGTTCGGGGCGGAAGAGCTCTGGAAACACCATATATTTT. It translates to CASSSGRKSSGNTIYF.

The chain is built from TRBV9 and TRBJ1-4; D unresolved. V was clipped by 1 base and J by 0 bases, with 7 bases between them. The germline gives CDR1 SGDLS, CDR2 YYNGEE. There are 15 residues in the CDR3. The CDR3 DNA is TGTGCCAGCAGCGTAATGGGCTCAACTAATGAAAAACTGTTTTTT. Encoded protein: CASSVMGSTNEKLFF.

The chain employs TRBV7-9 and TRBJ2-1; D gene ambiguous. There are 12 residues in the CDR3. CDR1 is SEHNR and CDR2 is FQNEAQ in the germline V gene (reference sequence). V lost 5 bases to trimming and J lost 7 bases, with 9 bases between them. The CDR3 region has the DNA TGTGCCAGCAGCATTAGAGGTAATGAGCAGTTCTTC. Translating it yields CASSIRGNEQFF.

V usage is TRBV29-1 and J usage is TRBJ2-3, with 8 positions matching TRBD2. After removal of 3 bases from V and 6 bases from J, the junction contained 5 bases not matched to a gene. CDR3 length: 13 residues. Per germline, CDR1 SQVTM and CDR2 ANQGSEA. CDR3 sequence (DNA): TGCAGCGTTGATGCGACTAGCGCCGATACGCAGTATTTT. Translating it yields CSVDATSADTQYF.

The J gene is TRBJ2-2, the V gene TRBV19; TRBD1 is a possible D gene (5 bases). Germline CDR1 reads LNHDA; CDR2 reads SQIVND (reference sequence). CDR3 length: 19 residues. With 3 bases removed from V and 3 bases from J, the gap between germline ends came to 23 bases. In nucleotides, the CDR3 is TGTGCCAGTAGTATGTCCGGTCCGGCTCCATTAGGGGACACCGGGGAGCTGTTTTTT. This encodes CASSMSGPAPLGDTGELFF.

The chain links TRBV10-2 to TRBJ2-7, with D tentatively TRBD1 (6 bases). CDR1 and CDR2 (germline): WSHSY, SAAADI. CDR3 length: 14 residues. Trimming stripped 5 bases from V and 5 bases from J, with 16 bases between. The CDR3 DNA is TGCGCCAGCAGTCCCAGGGGAGCGCGGAACGAGCAGTACTTC. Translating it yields CASSPRGARNEQYF.

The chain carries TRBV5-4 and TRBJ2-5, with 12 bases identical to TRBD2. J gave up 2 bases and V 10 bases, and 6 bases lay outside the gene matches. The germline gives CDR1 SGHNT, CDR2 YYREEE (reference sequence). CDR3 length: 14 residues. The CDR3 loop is CAGRTSGKQETQYF. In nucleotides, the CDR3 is TGTGCCGGGAGGACTAGCGGGAAACAAGAGACCCAGTACTTC.

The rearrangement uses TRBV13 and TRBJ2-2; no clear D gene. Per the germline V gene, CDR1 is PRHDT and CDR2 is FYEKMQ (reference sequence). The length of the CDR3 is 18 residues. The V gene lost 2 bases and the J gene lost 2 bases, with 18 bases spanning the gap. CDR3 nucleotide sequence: TGTGCCAGCAGCTTATCCAATTTGTTTAGGGAAAACACCGGGGAGCTGTTTTTT. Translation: CASSLSNLFRENTGELFF.

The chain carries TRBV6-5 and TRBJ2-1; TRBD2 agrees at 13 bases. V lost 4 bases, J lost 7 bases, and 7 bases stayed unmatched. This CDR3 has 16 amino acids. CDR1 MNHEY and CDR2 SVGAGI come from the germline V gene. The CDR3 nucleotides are TGTGCCAGCAGTTCGACTAGCGGGAGGCCCGGGAATGAGCAGTTCTTC. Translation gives CASSSTSGRPGNEQFF.

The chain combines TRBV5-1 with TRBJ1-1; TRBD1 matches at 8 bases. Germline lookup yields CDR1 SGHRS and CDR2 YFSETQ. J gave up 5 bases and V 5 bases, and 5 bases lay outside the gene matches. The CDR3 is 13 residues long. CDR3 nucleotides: TGCGCCAGCAGGATGACAGGGGAGACTGAAGCTTTCTTT. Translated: CASRMTGETEAFF.

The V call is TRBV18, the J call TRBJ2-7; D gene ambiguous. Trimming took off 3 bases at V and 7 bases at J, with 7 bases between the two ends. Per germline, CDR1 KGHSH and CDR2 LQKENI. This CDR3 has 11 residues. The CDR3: CASSPGVEQYF. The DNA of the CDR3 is TGTGCCAGCTCACCTGGGGTTGAGCAGTACTTC. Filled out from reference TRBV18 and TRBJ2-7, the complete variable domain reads NAGVMQNPRHLVRRRGQEARLRCSPMKGHSHVYWYRQLPEEGLKFMVYLQKENIIDESGMPKERFSAEFPKEGPSILRIQQVVRGDSAAYFCASSPGVEQYFGPGTRLTVT.

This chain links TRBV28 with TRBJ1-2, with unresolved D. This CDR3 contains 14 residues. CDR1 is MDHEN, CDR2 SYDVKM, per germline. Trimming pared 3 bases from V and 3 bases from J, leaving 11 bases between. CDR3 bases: TGTGCCAGCAGTTTGAGGCTGTCTGACTATGGCTACACCTTC. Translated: CASSLRLSDYGYTF.

In DNA, the CDR3 is TGTGCCAGTAGTATAAGCCCGGGAGCCTACGAGCAGTACTTC. It codes for CASSISPGAYEQYF. The rearrangement joins TRBV19 to TRBJ2-7, with a possible D match to TRBD2 (6 bases). From germline, CDR1 is LNHDA and CDR2 SQIVND (reference sequence). This CDR3 region has 14 residues. With 2 bases removed from V and 2 bases from J, the gap between germline ends came to 10 bases.